These T cell receptor beta chains were read from a single sample in a study of beta chain features in type 1 diabetes. Sequenced by immunoSEQ multiplex PCR; TCRdb stores in-frame clones only, minus some. In the table there are fewer than 400,000 clones, 7.5% to 9% of which are singletons. Material: central memory CD4+ T cells from blood. These receptors originate from a woman in her late teens or twenties in good health. Both conserved end residues are part of each CDR3. The order of the fields is D gene, V gene, J gene, clone size, CDR3 length, CDR3 protein, CDR3 DNA. D genes are given only for firm matches. Clone size is shown for a subset of rows, as once, few, many or a class of expanded clone.

>.|TRBV6-5|TRBJ1-5|few|15
CASSYSLNSNQPQHF
TGTGCCAGCAGTTACTCCCTCAACAGCAATCAGCCCCAGCATTTT
>.|TRBV4-1|TRBJ2-2|.|16
CASSQEKARATGELFF
TGCGCCAGCAGCCAAGAAAAGGCCAGGGCGACCGGGGAGCTGTTTTTT
>.|TRBV11-2|TRBJ2-2|many|15
CASSNSGGVIGELFF
TGTGCCAGCAGCAATAGCGGTGGGGTGATCGGGGAGCTGTTTTTT
>.|TRBV28|TRBJ2-7|few|13
CASSLGYTYEQYF
TGTGCCAGCAGTTTAGGGTATACCTACGAGCAGTACTTC
>TRBD2|TRBV28|TRBJ2-7|few|17
CASSSASSGQTSYEQYF
TGTGCCAGCAGTTCAGCGTCTAGCGGACAAACCTCCTACGAGCAGTACTTC
>.|TRBV13|TRBJ1-1|many|16
CASSLGGVLQGAEAFF
TGTGCCAGCAGCTTAGGAGGAGTATTACAAGGCGCTGAAGCTTTCTTT
>.|TRBV9|TRBJ2-2|.|15
CASSVGAGWTGELFF
TGTGCCAGCAGCGTAGGGGCAGGGTGGACCGGGGAGCTGTTTTTT
>.|TRBV18|TRBJ2-2|few|12
CASSPGFGELFF
TGTGCCAGCTCACCAGGGTTCGGGGAGCTGTTTTTT
>TRBD1|TRBV5-6|TRBJ2-4|.|14
CASGLTGQANIQYF
TGTGCCAGCGGACTGACGGGACAGGCAAACATTCAGTACTTC
>TRBD2|TRBV28|TRBJ2-7|many|13
CATRVSGYYEQYF
TGTGCCACCCGGGTTAGCGGGTACTACGAGCAGTACTTC
>.|TRBV19|TRBJ2-1|few|13
CASSNAVGGEQFF
TGTGCCAGTAGTAACGCGGTGGGGGGTGAGCAGTTCTTC
>TRBD2|TRBV7-9|TRBJ2-3|few|18
CASSLGTGLAGGTDTQYF
TGTGCCAGCAGCTTAGGGACGGGACTAGCGGGAGGCACAGATACGCAGTATTTT
>.|TRBV7-2|TRBJ1-1|once|11
CASSRGIEAFF
TGTGCCAGCAGCCGCGGGATAGAAGCTTTCTTT
>.|TRBV11-2|TRBJ2-3|.|16
CASSLRGLKGADTQYF
TGTGCCAGCAGCCTGCGGGGGCTAAAAGGGGCAGATACGCAGTATTTT
>.|TRBV11-2|TRBJ2-1|.|15
CASSPGPGLGFEQFF
TGTGCCAGCAGCCCCGGGCCGGGACTCGGGTTTGAGCAGTTCTTC
>.|TRBV19|TRBJ2-4|few|13
CASSLLAKNIQYF
TGTGCCAGTAGTCTCTTAGCCAAAAACATTCAGTACTTC
>TRBD2|TRBV10-3|TRBJ2-4|few|17
CAISDASGRGSKNIQYF
TGTGCCATCAGTGACGCTAGCGGGAGGGGTTCCAAAAACATTCAGTACTTC
>.|TRBV7-9|TRBJ2-3|many|11
CASTREDTQYF
TGTGCCAGCACTAGGGAGGATACGCAGTATTTT
>.|TRBV14|TRBJ2-7|few|13
CASSQDSALGQYF
TGTGCCAGCAGCCAAGATTCGGCCTTAGGGCAGTACTTC
>.|TRBV18|TRBJ2-2|few|14
CASSPGLGTGELFF
TGTGCCAGCTCACCAGGGCTTGGGACCGGGGAGCTGTTTTTT
>.|TRBV5-4|TRBJ2-4|.|15
CASSRGGGGKNIQYF
TGTGCCAGCAGCCGCGGTGGGGGTGGCAAAAACATTCAGTACTTC
>TRBD2|TRBV7-2|TRBJ2-7|.|15
CASSLFSSGKYEQYF
TGTGCCAGCAGCTTATTTTCTAGCGGCAAGTACGAGCAGTACTTC
>TRBD1|TRBV4-2|TRBJ1-4|.|15
CASSQPGTGESKLFF
TGTGCCAGCAGCCAACCCGGGACAGGGGAGTCAAAACTGTTTTTT
>TRBD1|TRBV4-2|TRBJ1-4|.|16
CASSPQSTGAGGGLFF
TGTGCCAGCAGCCCCCAGTCGACAGGGGCTGGGGGAGGACTGTTTTTT
>TRBD2|TRBV27|TRBJ2-3|.|15
CASSRGLAGQGTQYF
TGTGCCAGCAGTCGGGGACTAGCGGGACAGGGTACGCAGTATTTT
>TRBD2|TRBV5-1|TRBJ2-7|few|15
CASSPDASGGYEQYF
TGCGCCAGCAGCCCCGACGCTAGCGGCGGCTACGAGCAGTACTTC
>.|TRBV9|TRBJ2-3|many|13
CASSGQGSDTQYF
TGTGCCAGCAGCGGGCAGGGTTCAGATACGCAGTATTTT
>.|TRBV10-3|TRBJ2-3|many|15
CAISGAGSSTDTQYF
TGTGCCATCAGTGGAGCAGGGTCTAGCACAGATACGCAGTATTTT
>TRBD2|TRBV4-3|TRBJ2-1|few|14
CASSQRREYNEQFF
TGCGCCAGCAGCCAAAGGCGGGAGTACAATGAGCAGTTCTTC
>.|TRBV28|TRBJ2-5|.|11
CASRTSETQYF
TGTGCCAGCAGAACTTCAGAGACCCAGTACTTC
>.|TRBV6-5|TRBJ2-2|.|16
CASSYSGPPTTGELFF
TGTGCCAGCAGTTACTCGGGGCCGCCGACCACCGGGGAGCTGTTTTTT
>.|TRBV6-5|TRBJ1-1|.|14
CASSYRAGGTEAFF
TGTGCCAGCAGTTACCGCGCGGGGGGCACTGAAGCTTTCTTT
>TRBD2|TRBV5-1|TRBJ2-7|.|17
CASSMGLAGGLSYEQYF
TGCGCCAGCAGCATGGGACTAGCGGGAGGGCTTTCGTACGAGCAGTACTTC
>TRBD2|TRBV4-3|TRBJ2-3|many|16
CASSQRPSGSTDTQYF
TGCGCCAGCAGCCAAAGGCCTAGCGGCAGCACAGATACGCAGTATTTT
>.|TRBV7-9|TRBJ1-4|many|16
CASSLLGRPDQEKLFF
TGTGCCAGCAGCCTACTAGGACGGCCAGATCAAGAAAAACTGTTTTTT
>.|TRBV7-8|TRBJ1-5|.|12
CASSFGNQPQHF
TGTGCCAGCAGCTTCGGGAATCAGCCCCAGCATTTT
>.|TRBV6-6|TRBJ2-1|.|14
CASSYSGGGNEQFF
TGTGCCAGCAGTTACTCAGGTGGGGGAAATGAGCAGTTCTTC